The following is a T cell receptor beta chain sequence with its context. The germline V gene encodes CDR1 DFQATT and CDR2 SNEGSKA (reference sequence). Trimming took off 5 bases at V and 5 bases at J, with 24 bases between the two ends. The CDR3 extends over 16 amino acids. The data originate from a study of type 1 regulatory T cells. TCRdb reprocessed the reads with MiXCR, giving one entry per CDR3 protein. The sample records some 89,000 distinct CDR3 sequences, 25% to 40% being singletons. Sequencing was carried out using CD4+ T cells, either the whole sample or a sorted fraction (not recorded which). The sequence came from a human donor in good health. V usage is TRBV20-1 and J usage is TRBJ1-1, with D maybe TRBD1 (5 bases). CDR3 in DNA: TGCAGTGCTCCGAGGAGGGGACTCCCCCAGAGGACTGAAGCTTTCTTT. This codes for CSAPRRGLPQRTEAFF.